This T cell receptor beta chain was observed in a study of patients and donors after allogeneic stem cell transplantation. The CDR3 runs to 17 residues. V lost 2 bases and J lost 0, with 15 bases in between. Per the germline V gene, CDR1 is MDHEN and CDR2 is SYDVKM. TCRdb re-called the RT-PCR reads through MiXCR, storing one row per CDR3 protein. The table includes tens of thousands of distinct CDR3 sequences, 6.8% detected once. In this sample, this clonotype turned up many times. The clonotype comes from a human donor who was either an allogeneic HSCT recipient or a stem cell or donor lymphocyte infusion donor (not recorded which). It is not recorded whose cells these are; they may come from a transplant donor. The chain employs TRBV28 and TRBJ2-3, with D uncertain. The sample taken for sequencing was blood, either unsorted or a sorted T cell fraction (not recorded which). For the CDR3, the DNA is TGTGCCAGCAGTTTAGTGACCCCCCTCCTAAGCACAGATACGCAGTATTTT. Amino acid sequence: CASSLVTPLLSTDTQYF.